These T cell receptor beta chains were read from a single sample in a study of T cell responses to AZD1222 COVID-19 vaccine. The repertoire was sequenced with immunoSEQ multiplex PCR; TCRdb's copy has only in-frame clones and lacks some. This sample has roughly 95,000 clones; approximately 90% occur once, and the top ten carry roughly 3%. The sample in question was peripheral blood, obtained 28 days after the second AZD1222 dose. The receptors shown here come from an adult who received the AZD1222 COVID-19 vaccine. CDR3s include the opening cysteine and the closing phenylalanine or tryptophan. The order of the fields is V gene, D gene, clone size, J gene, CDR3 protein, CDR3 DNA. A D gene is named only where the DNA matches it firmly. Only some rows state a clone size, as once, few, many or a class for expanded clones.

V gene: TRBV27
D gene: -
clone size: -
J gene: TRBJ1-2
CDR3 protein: CASSLSGALYGYTF
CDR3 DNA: TGTGCCAGCAGTTTATCGGGGGCCCTCTATGGCTACACCTTC

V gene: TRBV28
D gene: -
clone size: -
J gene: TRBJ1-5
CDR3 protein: CAASQGRIWDQPQHF
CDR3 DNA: TGTGCCGCGAGTCAGGGGAGGATATGGGATCAGCCCCAGCATTTT

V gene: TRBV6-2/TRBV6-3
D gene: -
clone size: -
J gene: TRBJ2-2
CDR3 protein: CASSLDSPSWEELFF
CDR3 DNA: TGTGCCAGCAGTCTGGACAGCCCCAGCTGGGAGGAGCTGTTTTTT

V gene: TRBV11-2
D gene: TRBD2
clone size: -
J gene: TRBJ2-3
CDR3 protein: CASGSGGAGSDTQYF
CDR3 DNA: TGTGCCAGCGGTAGCGGGGGGGCCGGTTCAGATACGCAGTATTTT

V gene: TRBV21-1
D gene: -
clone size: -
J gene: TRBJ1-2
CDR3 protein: CASSKGVDRGSNYGYTF
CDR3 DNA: TGTGCCAGCAGCAAAGGTGTGGACAGGGGTAGCAACTATGGCTACACCTTC

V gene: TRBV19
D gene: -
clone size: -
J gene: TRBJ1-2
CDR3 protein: CASSMRGDDGYTF
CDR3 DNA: TGTGCCAGTAGTATGAGGGGGGACGATGGCTACACCTTC

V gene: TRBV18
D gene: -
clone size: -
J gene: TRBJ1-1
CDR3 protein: CASSPLDISYTEAFF
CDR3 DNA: TGTGCCAGCTCACCGTTGGACATCTCTTATACTGAAGCTTTCTTT

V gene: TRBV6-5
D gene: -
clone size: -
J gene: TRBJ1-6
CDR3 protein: CASSPGQDNSPLHF
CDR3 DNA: TGTGCCAGCAGCCCGGGACAAGATAATTCACCCCTCCACTTT

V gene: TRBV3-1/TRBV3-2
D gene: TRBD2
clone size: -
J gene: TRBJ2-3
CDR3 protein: CASSQDQTHFLAGGRDTQYF
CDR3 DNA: TGTGCCAGCAGCCAAGATCAAACCCACTTTCTAGCGGGGGGGCGAGATACGCAGTATTTT

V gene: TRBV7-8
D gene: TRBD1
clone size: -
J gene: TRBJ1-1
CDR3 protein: CASSSQGVMNTEAFF
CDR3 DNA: TGTGCCAGCAGCTCACAGGGGGTTATGAACACTGAAGCTTTCTTT

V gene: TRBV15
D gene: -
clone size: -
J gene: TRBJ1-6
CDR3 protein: CATSRDPGISYNSPLHF
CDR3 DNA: TGTGCCACCAGCAGAGATCCAGGGATATCCTATAATTCACCCCTCCACTTT

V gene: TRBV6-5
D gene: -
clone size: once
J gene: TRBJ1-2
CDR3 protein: CASSHRDGYTF
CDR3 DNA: TGTGCCAGCAGTCACAGGGATGGCTACACCTTC

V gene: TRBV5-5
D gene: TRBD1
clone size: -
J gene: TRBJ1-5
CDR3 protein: CASSLMWGQGNQPQHF
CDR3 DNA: TGTGCCAGCAGCTTGATGTGGGGACAGGGAAATCAGCCCCAGCATTTT

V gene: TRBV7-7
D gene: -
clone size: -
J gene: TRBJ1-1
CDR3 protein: CASSLSETSEAFF
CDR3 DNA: TGTGCCAGCAGCTTATCCGAGACAAGTGAAGCTTTCTTT

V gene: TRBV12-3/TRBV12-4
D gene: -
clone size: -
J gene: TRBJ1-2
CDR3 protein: CASSLGMDGYTF
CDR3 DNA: TGTGCCAGCAGTTTAGGGATGGATGGCTACACCTTC

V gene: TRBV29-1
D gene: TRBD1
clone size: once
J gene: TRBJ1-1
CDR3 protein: CSVGDRGSEAFF
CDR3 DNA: TGCAGCGTTGGAGACAGGGGCTCTGAAGCTTTCTTT

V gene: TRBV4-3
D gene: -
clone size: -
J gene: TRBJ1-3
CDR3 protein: CASSQVAGASAGNTIYF
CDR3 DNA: TGCGCCAGCAGCCAAGTTGCGGGGGCGAGTGCTGGAAACACCATATATTTT

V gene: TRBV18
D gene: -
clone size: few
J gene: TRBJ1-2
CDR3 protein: CASSPAGQIYGYTF
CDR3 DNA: TGTGCCAGCTCACCGGCAGGACAAATCTATGGCTACACCTTC

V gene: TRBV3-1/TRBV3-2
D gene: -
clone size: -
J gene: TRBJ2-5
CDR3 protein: CASRQGPQGGETQYF
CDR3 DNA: TGTGCCAGCAGGCAAGGTCCACAGGGAGGAGAGACCCAGTACTTC

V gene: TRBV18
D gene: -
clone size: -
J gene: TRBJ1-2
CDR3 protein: CASSVHREEYGYTF
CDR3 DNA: TGTGCCAGCTCAGTTCACAGGGAGGAATATGGCTACACCTTC

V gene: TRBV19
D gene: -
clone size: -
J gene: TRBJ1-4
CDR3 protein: CASSGQLRKLFF
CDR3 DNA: TGTGCCAGTAGTGGGCAGCTGAGGAAACTGTTTTTT

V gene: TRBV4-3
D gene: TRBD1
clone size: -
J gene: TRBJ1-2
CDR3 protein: CASRRTTGANYGYTF
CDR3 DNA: TGCGCCAGCAGGCGAACAACAGGGGCTAACTATGGCTACACCTTC

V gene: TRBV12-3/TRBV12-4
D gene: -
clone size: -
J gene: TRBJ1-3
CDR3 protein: CASRAGAGNTIYF
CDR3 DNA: TGTGCCAGCAGAGCAGGGGCTGGAAACACCATATATTTT

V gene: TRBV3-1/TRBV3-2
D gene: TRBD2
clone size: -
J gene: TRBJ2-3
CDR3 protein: CASSQGRGGGRGTQYF
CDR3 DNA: TGTGCCAGCAGCCAAGGTCGCGGGGGGGGCCGAGGGACGCAGTATTTT

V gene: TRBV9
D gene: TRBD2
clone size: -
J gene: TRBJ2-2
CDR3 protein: CASSASGGITGELFF
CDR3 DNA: TGTGCCAGCAGCGCTAGCGGGGGGATCACCGGGGAGCTGTTTTTT

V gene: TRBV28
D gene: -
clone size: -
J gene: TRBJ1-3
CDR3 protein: CASTQAISGNTIYF
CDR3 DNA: TGTGCCAGCACTCAGGCGATCTCTGGAAACACCATATATTTT

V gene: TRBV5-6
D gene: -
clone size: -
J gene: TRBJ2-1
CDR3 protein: CASSLYNEQFF
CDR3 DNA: TGTGCCAGCAGCTTGTACAATGAGCAGTTCTTC

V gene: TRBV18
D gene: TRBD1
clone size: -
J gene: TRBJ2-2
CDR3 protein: CASSLRQGSTGELFF
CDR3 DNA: TGTGCCAGCTCACTTCGACAGGGTAGCACCGGGGAGCTGTTTTTT

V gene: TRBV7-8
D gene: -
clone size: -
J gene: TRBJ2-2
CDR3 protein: CASSPVRGRNTGELFF
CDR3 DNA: TGTGCCAGCAGCCCAGTTCGGGGAAGAAACACCGGGGAGCTGTTTTTT

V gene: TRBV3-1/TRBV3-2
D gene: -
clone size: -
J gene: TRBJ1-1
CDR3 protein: CASSPGRVNTEAFF
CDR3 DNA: TGTGCCAGCAGCCCCGGACGGGTGAACACTGAAGCTTTCTTT

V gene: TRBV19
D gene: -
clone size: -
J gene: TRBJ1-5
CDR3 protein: CASSIFSLGQPQHF
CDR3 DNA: TGTGCCAGTAGTATATTTTCCCTGGGACAGCCCCAGCATTTT

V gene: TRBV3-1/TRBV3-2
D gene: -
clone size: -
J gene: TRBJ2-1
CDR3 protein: CASSRRDLSYNEQFF
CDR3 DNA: TGTGCCAGCAGCCGTCGGGACCTCTCCTACAATGAGCAGTTCTTC

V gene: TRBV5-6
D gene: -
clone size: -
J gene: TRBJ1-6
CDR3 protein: CASSLWGDHSPLHF
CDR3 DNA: TGTGCCAGCAGTTTGTGGGGGGACCATTCACCCCTCCACTTT

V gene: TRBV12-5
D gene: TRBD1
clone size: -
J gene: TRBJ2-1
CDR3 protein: CASGQPGTATYNEQFF
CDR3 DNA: TGTGCTAGTGGTCAACCCGGGACAGCCACCTACAATGAGCAGTTCTTC

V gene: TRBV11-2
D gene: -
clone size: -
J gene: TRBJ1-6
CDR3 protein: CASTPSGHYNSPLHF
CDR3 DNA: TGTGCCAGCACCCCGTCGGGACACTATAATTCACCCCTCCACTTT

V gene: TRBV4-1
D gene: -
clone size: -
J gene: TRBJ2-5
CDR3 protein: CASSLQGYQETQYF
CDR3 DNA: TGCGCCAGCAGCCTACAGGGATACCAAGAGACCCAGTACTTC

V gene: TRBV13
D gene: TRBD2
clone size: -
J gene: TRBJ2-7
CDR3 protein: CASSLSPRGLGYEQYF
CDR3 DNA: TGTGCCAGCAGCTTAAGTCCCAGGGGACTAGGCTACGAGCAGTACTTC

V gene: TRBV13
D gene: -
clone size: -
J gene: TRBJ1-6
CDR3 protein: CASSSSQSSYNSPLHF
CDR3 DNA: TGTGCCAGCAGCTCCTCACAGAGCTCCTATAATTCACCCCTCCACTTT

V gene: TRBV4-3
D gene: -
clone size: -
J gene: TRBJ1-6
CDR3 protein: CASSQAHSLVRRSPLHF
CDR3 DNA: TGCGCCAGCAGCCAAGCACATAGCCTTGTTCGGAGATCACCCCTCCACTTT

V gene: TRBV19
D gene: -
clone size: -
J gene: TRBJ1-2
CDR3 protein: CASSEDSPYGYTF
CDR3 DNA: TGTGCCAGTAGCGAAGACAGCCCCTATGGCTACACCTTC

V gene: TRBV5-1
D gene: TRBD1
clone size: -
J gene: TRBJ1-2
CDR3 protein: CASSSGTGADSGYTF
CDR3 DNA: TGCGCCAGCAGTTCCGGGACAGGGGCTGATAGTGGCTACACCTTC

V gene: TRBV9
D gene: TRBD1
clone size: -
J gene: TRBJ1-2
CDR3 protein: CASRRRDREGYTF
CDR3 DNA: TGTGCCAGCAGACGAAGGGACAGGGAAGGCTACACCTTC

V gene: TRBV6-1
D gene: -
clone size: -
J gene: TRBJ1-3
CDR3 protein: CASSERAGKGGSGNTIYF
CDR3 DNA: TGTGCCAGCAGTGAACGGGCAGGGAAGGGGGGCTCTGGAAACACCATATATTTT

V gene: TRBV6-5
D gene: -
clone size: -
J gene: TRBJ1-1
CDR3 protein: CASSLQRGTEAFF
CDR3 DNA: TGTGCCAGCAGTCTCCAAAGGGGTACTGAAGCTTTCTTT

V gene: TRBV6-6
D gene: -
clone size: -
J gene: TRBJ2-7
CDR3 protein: CASSPWTVSYEQYF
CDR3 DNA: TGTGCCAGCAGCCCCTGGACGGTATCCTACGAGCAGTACTTC

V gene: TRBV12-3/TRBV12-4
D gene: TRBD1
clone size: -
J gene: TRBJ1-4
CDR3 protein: CASSVDRGEKLFF
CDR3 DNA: TGTGCCAGCAGCGTGGACAGGGGGGAAAAACTGTTTTTT

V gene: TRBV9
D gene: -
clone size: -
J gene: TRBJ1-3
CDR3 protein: CASSERPGNTIYF
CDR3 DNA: TGTGCCAGCAGCGAGAGACCTGGAAACACCATATATTTT

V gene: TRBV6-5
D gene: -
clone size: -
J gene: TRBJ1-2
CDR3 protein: CASSKTGAGGYTF
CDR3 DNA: TGTGCCAGCAGCAAGACAGGTGCTGGGGGCTACACCTTC

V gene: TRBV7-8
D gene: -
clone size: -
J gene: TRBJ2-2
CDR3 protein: CASSPGSGDTGELFF
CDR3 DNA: TGTGCCAGCAGCCCCGGATCGGGGGACACCGGGGAGCTGTTTTTT

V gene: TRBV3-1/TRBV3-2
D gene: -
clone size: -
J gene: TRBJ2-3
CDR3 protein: CASSQDRSGGPRTDTQYF
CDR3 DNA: TGTGCCAGCAGCCAAGACCGGAGTGGGGGCCCACGCACAGATACGCAGTATTTT

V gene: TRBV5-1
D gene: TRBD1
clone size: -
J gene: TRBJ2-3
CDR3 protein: CASRDRGTDTQYF
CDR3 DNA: TGCGCCAGCCGGGACAGGGGCACAGATACGCAGTATTTT

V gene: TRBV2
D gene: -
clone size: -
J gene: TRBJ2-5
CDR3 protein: CASSEETQYF
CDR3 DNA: TGTGCCAGCAGTGAAGAGACCCAGTACTTC

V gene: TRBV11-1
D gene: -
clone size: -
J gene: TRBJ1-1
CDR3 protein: CASSPPTGVNTEAFF
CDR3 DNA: TGTGCCAGCAGCCCCCCGACAGGAGTGAACACTGAAGCTTTCTTT

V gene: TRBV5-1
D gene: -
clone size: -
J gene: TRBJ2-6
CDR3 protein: CASSWSSGSPGANVLTF
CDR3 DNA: TGCGCCAGCAGCTGGTCCTCAGGGTCCCCTGGGGCCAACGTCCTGACTTTC

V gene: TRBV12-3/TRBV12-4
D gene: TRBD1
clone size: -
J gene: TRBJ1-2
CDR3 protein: CASSRQGTYGYTF
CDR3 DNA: TGTGCCAGCAGTCGACAGGGGACCTATGGCTACACCTTC

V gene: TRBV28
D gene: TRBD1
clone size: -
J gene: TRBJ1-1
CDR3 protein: CASSLVPGQGGAFF
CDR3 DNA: TGTGCCAGCAGTCTCGTCCCGGGACAGGGGGGAGCTTTCTTT

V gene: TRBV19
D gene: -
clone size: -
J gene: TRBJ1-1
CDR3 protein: CASSPLTLNTEAFF
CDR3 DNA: TGTGCCAGTAGTCCTTTAACACTGAACACTGAAGCTTTCTTT

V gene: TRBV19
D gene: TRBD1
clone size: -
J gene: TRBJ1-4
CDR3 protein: CASSNPRTGLQEKLFF
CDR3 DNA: TGTGCCAGTAGTAACCCCCGGACAGGCCTCCAAGAAAAACTGTTTTTT

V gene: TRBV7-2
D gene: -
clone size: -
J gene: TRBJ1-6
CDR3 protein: CASSKGGWNSPLHF
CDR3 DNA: TGTGCCAGCAGCAAGGGGGGGTGGAATTCACCCCTCCACTTT